A single sample gave rise to the 2 T cell receptor beta chains below, sequenced in a study of PD-L1 blockade in urothelial cancer. Only in-frame clones appear in the TCRdb table, and some are missing; sequencing was by immunoSEQ multiplex PCR. The sample carries about 48,000 clones, about 86% recorded once. This sample's time point: peripheral blood 6 weeks after treatment start. Sequencing was performed on PBMCs, taken around atezolizumab (anti-PD-L1) treatment. The receptors come from a man in his sixties with urothelial cancer.

Only one count was recorded for this clone. The chain carries TRBV4-2 and TRBJ2-7; possible D gene TRBD1, 6 bases. CDR1 is LGHNA, CDR2 YNFKEQ, per germline. Deletions cut 0 bases from V and 7 bases from J, with 16 bases between. The CDR3 is 15 residues long. CDR3 DNA sequence: TGTGCCAGCAGCCAAGATTACCTAAGCGGACAGGAGCAGTACTTC. This sequence encodes CASSQDYLSGQEQYF.

The chain uses TRBV6-6 and TRBJ1-1; TRBD1 might be the D (5 bases). The CDR3 consists of 13 residues. Germline V gene sequence: CDR1 MNHNY, CDR2 SVGAGI (reference sequence). The V and J ends lost 2 bases and 3 bases respectively, with 7 bases between them. CDR3 coding DNA: TGTGCCAGCAGTTACAGACAGTACACTGAAGCTTTCTTT. It encodes CASSYRQYTEAFF.